Listed below are T cell receptor beta chains from one sample, sequenced in a study of spatial heterogeneity in lung cancer. TCRdb processed the 5' RACE reads anew with MiXCR; each CDR3 protein has one entry. The top ten hold 14% of the sample, which has around 26,000 distinct CDR3 sequences, 7% seen once. The material sequenced was PBMCs, taken at surgery. Source of these receptors: a male donor with early-stage non-small cell lung cancer. Both conserved end residues are part of each CDR3. Fields, in order: D gene, V gene, J gene, clone size, CDR3 protein, CDR3 DNA. D genes are given only for firm matches. Size is omitted from some rows. Given values are once, few, many or a class for expanded clones.

TRBD1,TRBV27,TRBJ2-1,many,CASRTGGMAPNEQFF,TGTGCCAGCAGGACAGGGGGAATGGCACCCAATGAGCAGTTCTTC
TRBD2,TRBV15,TRBJ2-7,many,CATSRGTSGSFDEQYF,TGTGCCACCAGCAGGGGGACTAGCGGGAGTTTCGACGAGCAGTACTTC
TRBD2,TRBV6-5,TRBJ2-7,few,CASRERDRSEQYF,TGTGCCAGCAGGGAGCGGGATAGGTCCGAGCAGTACTTC
.,TRBV10-2,TRBJ2-4,many,CASSESRGRHIQYF,TGCGCCAGCAGTGAGTCGCGTGGTAGGCACATTCAGTACTTC
.,TRBV10-3,TRBJ2-2,many,CAISERGGNTGELFF,TGTGCCATCAGTGAACGAGGGGGTAACACCGGGGAGCTGTTTTTT
.,TRBV3-1,TRBJ1-5,many,CASSQGGNQPQHF,TGTGCCAGCAGCCAAGGGGGAAATCAGCCCCAGCATTTT
TRBD2,TRBV20-1,TRBJ2-2,many,CSASTGRGNTGELFF,TGCAGTGCTAGTACTGGGAGGGGCAACACCGGGGAGCTGTTTTTT
TRBD1,TRBV20-1,TRBJ2-7,many,CSAATGAVPYEQYF,TGCAGTGCAGCGACAGGGGCCGTACCCTACGAGCAGTACTTC
TRBD1,TRBV28,TRBJ1-2,many,CASSLEGQGNYGYTF,TGTGCCAGCAGTTTAGAGGGACAGGGGAACTATGGCTACACCTTC
.,TRBV7-3,TRBJ1-1,few,CASSLKRGHQAFF,TGTGCCAGCAGCTTAAAGAGGGGCCACCAAGCTTTCTTT
.,TRBV7-9,TRBJ1-1,few,CASSPRAREGGTEAFF,TGTGCCAGCAGCCCCCGAGCGAGGGAAGGAGGAACTGAAGCTTTCTTT
.,TRBV10-2,TRBJ2-7,many,CASSDGQLYEQYF,TGCGCCAGCAGTGACGGACAGCTCTACGAGCAGTACTTC
TRBD1,TRBV11-2,TRBJ1-1,.,CASSVLVQGDEAFF,TGTGCCAGCAGCGTTCTAGTACAGGGGGATGAAGCTTTCTTT
TRBD2,TRBV9,TRBJ2-3,.,CASTREVAGWNTQYF,TGTGCCAGCACCCGGGAGGTAGCGGGTTGGAATACGCAGTATTTT
TRBD1,TRBV6-1,TRBJ2-5,.,CASSESGTGTGTQYF,TGTGCCAGCAGTGAATCCGGGACAGGGACGGGAACCCAGTACTTC
.,TRBV5-1,TRBJ1-6,many,CASSLRANQPSPLHF,TGCGCCAGCAGCTTACGGGCCAACCAACCTTCACCCCTCCACTTT
.,TRBV2,TRBJ2-2,.,CASSEAWTGELFF,TGTGCCAGCAGTGAAGCGTGGACCGGGGAGCTGTTTTTT
TRBD2,TRBV5-1,TRBJ2-1,many,CASSWMAGANNEQFF,TGCGCCAGCAGCTGGATGGCGGGAGCGAACAATGAGCAGTTCTTC
.,TRBV6-1,TRBJ1-2,many,CASSERADGSNYGYTF,TGTGCCAGCAGTGAAAGAGCGGACGGCTCTAACTATGGCTACACCTTC
.,TRBV4-1,TRBJ1-5,many,CASSQDGGGGNQPQHF,TGCGCCAGCAGCCAAGATGGGGGAGGTGGCAATCAGCCCCAGCATTTT
TRBD1,TRBV20-1,TRBJ1-2,medium-sized,CSASRGVNRGERYGYTF,TGCAGTGCTAGTCGGGGAGTCAACAGGGGAGAGCGCTATGGCTACACCTTC